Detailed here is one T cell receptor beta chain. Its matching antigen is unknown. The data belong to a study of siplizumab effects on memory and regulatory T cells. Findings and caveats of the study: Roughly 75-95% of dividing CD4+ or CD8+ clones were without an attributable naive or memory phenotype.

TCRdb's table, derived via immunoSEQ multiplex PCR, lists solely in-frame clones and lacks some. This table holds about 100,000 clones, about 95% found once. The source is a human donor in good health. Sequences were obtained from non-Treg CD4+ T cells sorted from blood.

The DNA for the CDR3 is TGTGCCAGTAGTCGGGGCGGGAGGGAAGAGACCCAGTACTTC. Translation: CASSRGGREETQYF. The rearrangement links TRBV19 to TRBJ2-5, with TRBD2 identical over 9 bases. Trimming took 5 bases from V and 3 from J; bases not matched to a gene: 4. CDR3 length equals 14 residues. From germline, CDR1 is LNHDA and CDR2 SQIVND (reference sequence).